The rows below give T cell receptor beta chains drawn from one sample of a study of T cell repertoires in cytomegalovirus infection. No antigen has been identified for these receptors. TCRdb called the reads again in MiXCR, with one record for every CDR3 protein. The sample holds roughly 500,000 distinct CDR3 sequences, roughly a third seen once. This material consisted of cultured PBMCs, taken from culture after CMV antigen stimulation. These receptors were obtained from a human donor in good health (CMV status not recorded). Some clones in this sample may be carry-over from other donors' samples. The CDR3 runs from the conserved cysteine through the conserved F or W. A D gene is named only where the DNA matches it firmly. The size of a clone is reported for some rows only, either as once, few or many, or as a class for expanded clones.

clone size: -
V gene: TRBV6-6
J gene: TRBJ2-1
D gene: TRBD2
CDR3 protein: CASSYPGGKSSYNEQFF
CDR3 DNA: TGTGCCAGCAGTTACCCGGGGGGGAAAAGCTCCTACAATGAGCAGTTCTTC

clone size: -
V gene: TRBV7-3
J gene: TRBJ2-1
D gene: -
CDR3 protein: CASSLTGERRNEQFF
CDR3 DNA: TGTGCCAGCAGCTTAACGGGGGAACGGCGCAATGAGCAGTTCTTC

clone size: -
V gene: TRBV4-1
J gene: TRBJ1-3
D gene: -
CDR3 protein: CASSQPQVIPGNTIYF
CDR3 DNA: TGCGCCAGCAGCCAACCACAGGTCATCCCTGGAAACACCATATATTTT

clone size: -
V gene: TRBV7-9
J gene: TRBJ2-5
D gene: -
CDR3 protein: CASSLGGGAGETQYF
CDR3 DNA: TGTGCCAGCAGCTTAGGGGGGGGCGCGGGCGAGACCCAGTACTTC

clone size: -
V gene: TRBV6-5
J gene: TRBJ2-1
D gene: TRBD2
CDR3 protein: CASFPIAGPYNEQFF
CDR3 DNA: TGTGCCAGCTTTCCGATAGCGGGTCCTTACAATGAGCAGTTCTTC

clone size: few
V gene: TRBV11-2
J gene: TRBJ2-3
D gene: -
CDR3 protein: CASSVTGLVGTHTDTQYF
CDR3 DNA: TGTGCCAGCAGCGTTACGGGTTTGGTCGGGACTCACACAGATACGCAGTATTTT

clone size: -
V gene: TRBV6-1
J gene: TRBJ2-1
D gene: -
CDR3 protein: CASLPRPGRNNEQFF
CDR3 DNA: TGTGCCAGCCTCCCGAGGCCGGGACGTAACAATGAGCAGTTCTTC

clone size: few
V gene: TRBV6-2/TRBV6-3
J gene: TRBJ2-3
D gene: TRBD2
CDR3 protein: CASNLLAGGTDTQYF
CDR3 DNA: TGTGCCAGCAATCTGCTAGCGGGAGGCACAGATACGCAGTATTTT

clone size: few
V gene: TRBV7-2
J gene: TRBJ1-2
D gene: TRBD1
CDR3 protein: CASSQRTGGVLETF
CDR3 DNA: TGTGCCAGCAGCCAAAGGACAGGGGGCGTTTTAGAGACCTTC

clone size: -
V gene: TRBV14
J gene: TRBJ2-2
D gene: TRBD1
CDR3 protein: CASSPSITRTGYTGELFF
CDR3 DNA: TGTGCCAGCAGCCCAAGCATCACTCGGACAGGGTACACCGGGGAGCTGTTTTTT

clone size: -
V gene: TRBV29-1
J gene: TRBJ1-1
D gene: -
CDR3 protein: CSVEGVALEAFF
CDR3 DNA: TGCAGCGTTGAAGGTGTCGCGCTTGAAGCTTTCTTT

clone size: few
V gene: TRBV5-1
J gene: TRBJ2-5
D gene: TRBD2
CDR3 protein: CASSFIAGAEETQYF
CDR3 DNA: TGCGCCAGCAGCTTTATAGCGGGAGCTGAAGAGACCCAGTACTTC

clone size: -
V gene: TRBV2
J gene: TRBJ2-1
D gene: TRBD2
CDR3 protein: CASRETGTSGTKEQFF
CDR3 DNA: TGTGCCAGCAGGGAAACCGGGACTAGCGGGACTAAAGAGCAGTTCTTC

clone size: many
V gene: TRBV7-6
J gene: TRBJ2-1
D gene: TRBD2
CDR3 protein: CASSPAGGPYNEQFF
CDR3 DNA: TGTGCCAGCAGCCCAGCGGGAGGGCCCTACAATGAGCAGTTCTTC

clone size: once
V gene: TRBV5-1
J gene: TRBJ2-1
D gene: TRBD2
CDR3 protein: CASSWGAGVFSYNEQFF
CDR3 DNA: TGCGCCAGCAGCTGGGGCGCGGGAGTATTCTCCTACAATGAGCAGTTCTTC

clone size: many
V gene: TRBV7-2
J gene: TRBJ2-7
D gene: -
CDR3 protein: CASSPRDGPTEQYF
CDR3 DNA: TGTGCCAGCAGCCCACGGGACGGGCCCACCGAGCAGTACTTC

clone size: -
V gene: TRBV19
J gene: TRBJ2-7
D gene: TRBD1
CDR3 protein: CASSITGQGTYEQYF
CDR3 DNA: TGTGCCAGTAGTATTACCGGACAGGGAACCTACGAGCAGTACTTC

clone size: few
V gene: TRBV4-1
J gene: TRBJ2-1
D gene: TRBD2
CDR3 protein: CASSQEIYRLPGLAGERRYNEQFF
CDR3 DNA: TGCGCCAGCAGCCAAGAGATTTACCGCCTACCGGGACTAGCGGGAGAGCGTAGATACAATGAGCAGTTCTTC

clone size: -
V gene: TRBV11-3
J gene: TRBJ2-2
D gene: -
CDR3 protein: CASSFTGVGTGELFF
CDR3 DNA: TGTGCCAGCAGCTTCACCGGGGTTGGCACCGGGGAGCTGTTTTTT

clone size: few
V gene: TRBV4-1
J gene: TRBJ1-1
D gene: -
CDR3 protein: CASSRPMNTEAFF
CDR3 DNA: TGCGCCAGCAGTCGCCCTATGAACACTGAAGCTTTCTTT

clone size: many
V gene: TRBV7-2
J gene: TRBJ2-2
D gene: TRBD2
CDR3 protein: CASSLASGTSGELFF
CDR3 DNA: TGTGCCAGCAGCTTAGCTAGCGGGACTTCCGGGGAGCTGTTTTTT

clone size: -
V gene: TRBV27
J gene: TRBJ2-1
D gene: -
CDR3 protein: CASRPDLGWGEQFF
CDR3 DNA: TGTGCCAGCAGACCGGATCTAGGATGGGGTGAGCAGTTCTTC

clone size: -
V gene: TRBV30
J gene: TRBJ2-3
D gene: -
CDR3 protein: CACGGHFSTDTQYF
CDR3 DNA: TGTGCCTGTGGAGGACATTTTAGCACAGATACGCAGTATTTT

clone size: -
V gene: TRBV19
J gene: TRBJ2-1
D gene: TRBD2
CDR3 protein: CASSTPGLAGVDEQFF
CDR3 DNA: TGTGCCAGTAGTACCCCGGGACTAGCGGGAGTGGATGAGCAGTTCTTC

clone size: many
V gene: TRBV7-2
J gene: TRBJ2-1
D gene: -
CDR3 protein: CASSDRQLVHSYNEQFF
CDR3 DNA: TGTGCCAGCAGCGATCGTCAACTAGTTCATTCTTACAATGAGCAGTTCTTC

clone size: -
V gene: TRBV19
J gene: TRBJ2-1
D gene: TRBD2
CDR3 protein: CASNIPGLAGSVGQFF
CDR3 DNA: TGTGCCAGTAATATACCTGGACTAGCGGGTTCTGTCGGGCAGTTCTTC

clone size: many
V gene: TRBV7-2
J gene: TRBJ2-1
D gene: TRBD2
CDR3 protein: CASSSRPSGRGGEQFF
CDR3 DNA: TGTGCCAGCAGCTCCCGCCCGAGCGGGAGAGGGGGTGAGCAGTTCTTC

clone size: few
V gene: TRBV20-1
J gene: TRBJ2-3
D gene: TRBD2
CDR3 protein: CSASYPSGGTDTQYF
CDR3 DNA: TGCAGTGCTAGTTACCCTAGCGGGGGCACAGATACGCAGTATTTT

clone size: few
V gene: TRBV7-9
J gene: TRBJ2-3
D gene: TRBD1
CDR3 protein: CASSSRQGLTDTQYF
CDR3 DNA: TGTGCCAGCAGCTCCCGACAGGGCCTCACAGATACGCAGTATTTT

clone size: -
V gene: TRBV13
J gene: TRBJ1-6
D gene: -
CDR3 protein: CASSLRSVGDSPLHF
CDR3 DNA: TGTGCCAGCAGCTTACGATCGGTGGGGGATTCACCCCTCCACTTT